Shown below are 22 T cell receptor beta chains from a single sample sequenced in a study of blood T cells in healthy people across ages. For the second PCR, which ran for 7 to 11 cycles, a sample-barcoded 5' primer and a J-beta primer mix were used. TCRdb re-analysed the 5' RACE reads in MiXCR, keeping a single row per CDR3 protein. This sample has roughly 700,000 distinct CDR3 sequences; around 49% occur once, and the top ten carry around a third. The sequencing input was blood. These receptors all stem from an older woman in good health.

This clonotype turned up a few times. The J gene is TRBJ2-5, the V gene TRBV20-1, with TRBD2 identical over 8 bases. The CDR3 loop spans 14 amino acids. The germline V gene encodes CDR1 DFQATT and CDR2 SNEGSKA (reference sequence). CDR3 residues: CSGFSGTLTETQYF. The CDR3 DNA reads TGCAGCGGCTTTAGCGGGACATTAACGGAGACCCAGTACTTC.

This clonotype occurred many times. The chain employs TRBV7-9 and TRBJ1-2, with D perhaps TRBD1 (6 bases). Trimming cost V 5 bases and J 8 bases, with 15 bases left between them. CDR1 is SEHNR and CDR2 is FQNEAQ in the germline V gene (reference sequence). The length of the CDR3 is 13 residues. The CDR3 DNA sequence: TGTGCCAGCAGCCCTCGGGGGGCGCGCGGCTACACCTTC. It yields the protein CASSPRGARGYTF. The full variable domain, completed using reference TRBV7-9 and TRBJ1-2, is DTGVSQNPRHKITKRGQNVTFRCDPISEHNRLYWYRQTLGQGPEFLTYFQNEAQLEKSRLLSDRFSAERPKGSFSTLEIQRTEQGDSAMYLCASSPRGARGYTFGSGTRLTVV.

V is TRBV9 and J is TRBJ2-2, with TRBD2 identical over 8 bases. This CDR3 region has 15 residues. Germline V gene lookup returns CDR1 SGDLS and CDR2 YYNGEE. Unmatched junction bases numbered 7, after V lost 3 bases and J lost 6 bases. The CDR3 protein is CASSARGLGAGELFF. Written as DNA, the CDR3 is TGTGCCAGCAGCGCCCGGGGACTAGGCGCCGGGGAGCTGTTTTTT.

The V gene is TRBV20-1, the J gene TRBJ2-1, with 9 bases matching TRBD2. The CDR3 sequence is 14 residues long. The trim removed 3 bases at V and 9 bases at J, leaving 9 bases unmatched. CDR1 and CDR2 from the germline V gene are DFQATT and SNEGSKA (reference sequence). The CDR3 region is CSASGPGGRGEQFF. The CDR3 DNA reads TGCAGTGCTAGTGGCCCCGGCGGGAGGGGTGAGCAGTTCTTC.

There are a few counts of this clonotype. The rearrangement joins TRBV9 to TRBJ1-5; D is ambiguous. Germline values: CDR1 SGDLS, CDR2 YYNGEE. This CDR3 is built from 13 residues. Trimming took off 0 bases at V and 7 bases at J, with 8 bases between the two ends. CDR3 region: CASSVGGKQPQHF. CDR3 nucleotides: TGTGCCAGCAGCGTAGGAGGAAAACAGCCCCAGCATTTT.

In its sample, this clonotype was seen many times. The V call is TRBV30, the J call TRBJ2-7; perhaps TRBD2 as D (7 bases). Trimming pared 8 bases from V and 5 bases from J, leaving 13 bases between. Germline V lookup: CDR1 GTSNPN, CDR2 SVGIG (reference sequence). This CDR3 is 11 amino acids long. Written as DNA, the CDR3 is TGTGCCGGGGGGGGCCACCACGAGCAGTACTTC. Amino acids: CAGGGHHEQYF. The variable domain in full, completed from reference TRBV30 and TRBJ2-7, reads SQTIHQWPATLVQPVGSPLSLECTVEGTSNPNLYWYRQAAGRGLQLLFYSVGIGQISSEVPQNLSASRPQDRQFILSSKKLLLSDSGFYLCAGGGHHEQYFGPGTRLTVT.

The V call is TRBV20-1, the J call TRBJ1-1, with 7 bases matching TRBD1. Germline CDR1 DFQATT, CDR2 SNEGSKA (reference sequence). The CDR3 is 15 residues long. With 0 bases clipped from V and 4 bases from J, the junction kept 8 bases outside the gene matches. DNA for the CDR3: TGCAGTGCTAGAGATCTGGCCAGGGGGGGCACTGAAGCTTTCTTT. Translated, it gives CSARDLARGGTEAFF.

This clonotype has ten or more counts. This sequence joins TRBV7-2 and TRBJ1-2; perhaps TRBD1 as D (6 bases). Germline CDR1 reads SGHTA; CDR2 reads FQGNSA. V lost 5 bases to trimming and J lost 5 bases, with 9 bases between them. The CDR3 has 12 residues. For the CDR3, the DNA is TGTGCCAGCAGCATACAGGGTTATGGCTACACCTTC. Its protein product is CASSIQGYGYTF.

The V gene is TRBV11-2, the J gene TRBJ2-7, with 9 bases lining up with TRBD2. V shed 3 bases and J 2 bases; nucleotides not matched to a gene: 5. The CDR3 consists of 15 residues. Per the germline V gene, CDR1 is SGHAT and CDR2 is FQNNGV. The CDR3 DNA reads TGTGCCAGCAGCTTGGCTAGCGGGACCACCTACGAGCAGTACTTC. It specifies CASSLASGTTYEQYF.

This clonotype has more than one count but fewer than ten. The CDR3 DNA follows: TGTGCCAGCGCGACCCTCGGGGCCAGGCAGTTCTTC. Encoded protein: CASATLGARQFF. The chain joins TRBV6-2 or TRBV6-3 to TRBJ2-1; either TRBD1 or TRBD2 may fit D (5 bases each). This CDR3 spans 12 amino acids. Germline V gene lookup returns CDR1 MNHEY and CDR2 SVGEGT. Trimming shortened V by 8 bases and J by 12 bases, and 17 bases separated the two germline ends.

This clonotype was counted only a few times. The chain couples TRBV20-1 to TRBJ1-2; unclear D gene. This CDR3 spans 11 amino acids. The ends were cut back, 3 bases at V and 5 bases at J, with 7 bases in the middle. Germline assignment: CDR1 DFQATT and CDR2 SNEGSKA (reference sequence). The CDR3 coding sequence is TGCAGTGCTAGCCTACAGTATGGCTACACCTTC. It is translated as CSASLQYGYTF.

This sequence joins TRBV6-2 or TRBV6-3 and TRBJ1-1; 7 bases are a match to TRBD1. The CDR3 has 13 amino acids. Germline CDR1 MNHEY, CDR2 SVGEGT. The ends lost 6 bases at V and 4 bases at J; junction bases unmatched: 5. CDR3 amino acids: CASRRSGGTEAFF. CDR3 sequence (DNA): TGTGCCAGCAGGCGATCAGGGGGCACTGAAGCTTTCTTT.

The CDR3, as DNA: TGCAGTGCTAGTTACAGCGGGGGTTACAATGAGCAGTACTTC. This encodes CSASYSGGYNEQYF. The chain couples TRBV20-1 to TRBJ2-1; 8 nucleotides line up with TRBD2. With the DNA end fitting TRBJ2-7 better, the J assignment may be wrong. The CDR3 has 14 residues. Germline CDR1 reads DFQATT; CDR2 reads SNEGSKA (reference sequence).

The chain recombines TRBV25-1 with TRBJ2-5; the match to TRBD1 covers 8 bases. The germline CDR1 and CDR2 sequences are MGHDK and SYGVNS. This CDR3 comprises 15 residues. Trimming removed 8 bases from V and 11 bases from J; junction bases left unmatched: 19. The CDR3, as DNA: TGTGCCAGCTCCCGCCGAGACAGGGGAACCAATGAGCAGTACTTC. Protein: CASSRRDRGTNEQYF.

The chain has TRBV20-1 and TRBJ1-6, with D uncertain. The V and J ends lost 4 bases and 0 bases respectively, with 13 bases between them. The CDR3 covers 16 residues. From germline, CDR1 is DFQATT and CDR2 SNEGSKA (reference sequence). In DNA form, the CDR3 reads TGCAGTGCTACCCTCCCAGGTAGCTCCTATAATTCACCCCTCCACTTT. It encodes CSATLPGSSYNSPLHF.

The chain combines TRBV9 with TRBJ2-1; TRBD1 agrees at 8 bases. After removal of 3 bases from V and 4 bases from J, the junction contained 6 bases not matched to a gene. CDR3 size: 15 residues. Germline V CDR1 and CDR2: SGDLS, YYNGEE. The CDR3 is CASSARQGLYNEQFF. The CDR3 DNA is TGTGCCAGCAGCGCCAGACAGGGGCTATACAATGAGCAGTTCTTC.

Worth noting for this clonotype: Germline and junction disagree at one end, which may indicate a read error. The CDR3 region is CGSNKQGTTEAFF. The CDR3 DNA reads TGTGGCAGCAACAAACAGGGTACGACTGAAGCTTTCTTT. This chain joins TRBV28 and TRBJ1-1, with a weak D call TRBD1 (6 bases). The CDR3 consists of 13 residues. Germline assignment: CDR1 MDHEN and CDR2 SYDVKM.

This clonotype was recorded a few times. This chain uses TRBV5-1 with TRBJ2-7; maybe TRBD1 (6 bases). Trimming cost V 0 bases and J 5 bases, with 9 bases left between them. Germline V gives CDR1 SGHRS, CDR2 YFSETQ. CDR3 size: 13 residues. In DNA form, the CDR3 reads TGCGCCAGCAGCTTGGGACAGGCCGACGAGCAGTACTTC. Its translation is CASSLGQADEQYF.

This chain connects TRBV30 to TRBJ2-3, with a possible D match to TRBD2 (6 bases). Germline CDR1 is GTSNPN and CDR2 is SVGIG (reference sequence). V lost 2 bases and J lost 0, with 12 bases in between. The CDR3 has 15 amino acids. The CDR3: CAWSRGRDSTDTQYF. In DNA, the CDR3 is TGTGCCTGGAGTAGAGGGCGGGATAGCACAGATACGCAGTATTTT.

The CDR3: CASSLYRASQIYEQYF. As DNA, the CDR3 is TGTGCCAGCAGTTTATACAGGGCAAGCCAAATCTACGAGCAGTACTTC. This chain joins TRBV12-3 or TRBV12-4 and TRBJ2-7; tentative D call: TRBD1 (6 bases). This CDR3 has 16 residues. The ends were cut back, 2 bases at V and 3 bases at J, with 17 bases in the middle.

The CDR3 DNA sequence: TGTGCCAGCAGTTACTCGAATTCCCAGGGGGCTGTATACGAGCAGTACTTC. Encoded protein: CASSYSNSQGAVYEQYF. J is TRBJ2-7 and V is TRBV6-2 or TRBV6-3; TRBD1 aligns across 8 bases. Germline-derived CDR1 and CDR2 are MNHEY and SVGEGT. V trimming: 0 bases; J trimming: 4 bases; junction bases outside the gene matches: 11. The CDR3 is made up of 17 amino acids.

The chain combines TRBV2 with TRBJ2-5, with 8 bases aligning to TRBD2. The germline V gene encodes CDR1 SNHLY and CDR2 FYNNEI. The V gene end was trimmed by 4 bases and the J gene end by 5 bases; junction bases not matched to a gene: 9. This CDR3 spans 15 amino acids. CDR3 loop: CASSVEREYGETQYF. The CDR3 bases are TGTGCCAGCAGTGTGGAGCGGGAGTATGGGGAGACCCAGTACTTC.